Following are 7 T cell receptor beta chains from one sample sequenced in a study of T-cell reconstitution after alpha-beta-depleted transplantation in children. TCRbeta library construction was performed incorporating unique molecular identifiers. TCRdb re-called the PCR reads with MiXCR, one entry per CDR3 protein. The sample records more than 550,000 distinct CDR3 sequences, 10% being singletons. This specimen consisted of PBMCs from the stem cell graft donor, obtained from the stem cell graft. The receptors here all came from a human donor who donated a stem cell graft to a child with acute myeloid leukemia.

The chain carries TRBV6-5 and TRBJ2-1; D not resolved. Trimming removed 6 bases from V and 7 bases from J, with 7 bases in between. Germline lookup yields CDR1 MNHEY and CDR2 SVGAGI. The CDR3 consists of 11 residues. CDR3 amino acids: CASRGKNEQFF. The DNA for the CDR3 is TGTGCCAGCAGGGGAAAGAATGAGCAGTTCTTC.

The J gene is TRBJ2-6, the V gene TRBV6-5; D might be TRBD1 (5 bases). The CDR3 runs 15 residues. V was trimmed by 4 bases and J by 2 bases, leaving 9 bases between them. Germline V gives CDR1 MNHEY, CDR2 SVGAGI. The DNA of the CDR3 is TGTGCCAGCAGTTCCGACAGACCTGGGGCCAACGTCCTGACTTTC. This encodes CASSSDRPGANVLTF.

This clonotype was seen at least ten times. The chain combines TRBV6-5 with TRBJ2-5, with 8 positions matching TRBD2. V shed 2 bases and J 5 bases; nucleotides not matched to a gene: 10. Germline V gives CDR1 MNHEY, CDR2 SVGAGI. The CDR3 contains 16 residues. In DNA form, the CDR3 reads TGTGCCAGCAGTTACAGTTCGGGACTAGGGGGTGAGACCCAGTACTTC. Translating it yields CASSYSSGLGGETQYF.

The sample holds a few counts of this clonotype. The genes are TRBV24-1 and TRBJ2-3, with 7 bases identical to TRBD2. CDR3 size: 16 residues. V lost 0 bases, J lost 2 bases, and 4 bases stayed unmatched. Germline V gene sequence: CDR1 KGHDR, CDR2 SFDVKD. As DNA, the CDR3 is TGTGCCACCAGTGATTTGGGGCTAGCGGCCACAGATACGCAGTATTTT. This encodes CATSDLGLAATDTQYF.

This clonotype was recorded a few times. The chain carries TRBV20-1 and TRBJ2-6; TRBD2 matches at 10 bases. V dropped 1 base and J dropped 0; count of bases not matched to a gene: 9. Germline CDR1 is DFQATT and CDR2 is SNEGSKA (reference sequence). The CDR3 totals 19 residues. CDR3: CSARVIGLAENSGANVLTF. CDR3 bases: TGCAGTGCTAGAGTCATAGGACTAGCGGAAAACTCTGGGGCCAACGTCCTGACTTTC.

This chain connects TRBV7-8 to TRBJ2-1; D is uncertain. Germline V gene lookup returns CDR1 SGHVS and CDR2 FQNEAQ. The V end was cut by 4 bases, the J end by 0 bases, with 13 bases between. The CDR3 loop spans 16 amino acids. CDR3 sequence reads: CASSSRPGSSYNEQFF. CDR3 sequence (DNA): TGTGCCAGCAGCTCCCGACCCGGCAGCTCCTACAATGAGCAGTTCTTC.

This clonotype was recorded a few times. This chain connects TRBV7-2 to TRBJ1-2, with a tentative D call TRBD1 (5 bases). This CDR3 spans 15 amino acids. CDR1 is SGHTA and CDR2 is FQGNSA in the germline V gene. Trimming removed 2 bases at V and 0 bases at J, with 10 bases between. The CDR3 nucleotides read TGTGCCAGCAGCTTATCTAGGGGTGCTAACTATGGCTACACCTTC. Protein product: CASSLSRGANYGYTF.